Listed below are T cell receptor beta chains from one sample, sequenced in a study of T cell responses to AZD1222 COVID-19 vaccine. Only in-frame clones appear in the TCRdb table, and some are missing; sequencing was by immunoSEQ multiplex PCR. The top ten clones hold approximately 3% of a sample with about 99,000 clones, about 85% of them seen once. Specimen: peripheral blood, collected on day 0 of AZD1222 vaccination. The receptors come from an adult in good health. The CDR3 runs from the conserved cysteine through the conserved F or W. A D gene is named only where the DNA matches it firmly. Not all rows give a size; the values are once, few, many and, for expanded clones, a class.

TRBJ1-3,once,NA,TRBV9,TGTGCCAGCAGCGTAGCTGGCCAGGCTGGAAACACCATATATTTT,CASSVAGQAGNTIYF
TRBJ2-2,NA,NA,TRBV12-5,TGTGCTAGTGGTCCGTCCGCGAACACCGGGGAGCTGTTTTTT,CASGPSANTGELFF
TRBJ1-1,NA,TRBD1,TRBV19,TGTGCCAGTAGTAGAAGGACAGGGCTCTCGAGCACTGAAGCTTTCTTT,CASSRRTGLSSTEAFF
TRBJ1-1,NA,NA,TRBV4-3,TGCGCCAGCAGCCGCGGGACTATGGGTGAAGCTTTCTTT,CASSRGTMGEAFF
TRBJ2-5,once,NA,TRBV7-9,TGTGCCAGCAGCCCGGGAGTAGAGACCCAGTACTTC,CASSPGVETQYF
TRBJ2-5,NA,TRBD2,TRBV7-2,TGTGCCAGCAGTTCGGAAAATCGACTAGCGGGATTGGGAGAGACCCAGTACTTC,CASSSENRLAGLGETQYF
TRBJ1-6,NA,TRBD1,TRBV18,TGTGCCAGCTCACCACGTACAGGGGATGGTTCACCCCTCCACTTT,CASSPRTGDGSPLHF
TRBJ1-4,NA,NA,TRBV13,TGTGCCAGCACCCAGCTGGAGCATAATGAAAAACTGTTTTTT,CASTQLEHNEKLFF
TRBJ2-3,NA,NA,TRBV7-9,TGTGCCAGCAGCTTACAGGGGTGGGATACGCAGTATTTT,CASSLQGWDTQYF
TRBJ2-3,once,TRBD2,TRBV6-4,TGTGCCAGCAGTGACTCTCTAGCGGGAGTTCAGTATTTT,CASSDSLAGVQYF
TRBJ1-5,NA,TRBD1,TRBV7-9,TGTGCCAGCAGCTTCACTACCACAGGGGTTGGGAATCAGCCCCAGCATTTT,CASSFTTTGVGNQPQHF